A single sample is the source of the 16 T cell receptor beta chains below, sequenced in a study of immune heterogeneity within non-small cell lung tumors. Bulk tumor genomic DNA was the template, and each sample received roughly 590 ng. Surgical sampling yielded several biopsies per primary tumor (spaced far apart). It was patients with untreated, newly diagnosed non-small cell lung cancer who underwent curative surgery. A first 10-cycle multiplex round used 32 V-gene and 13 J-gene primers on TCR beta CDR3. TCRdb used MiXCR to reprocess the multiplex PCR reads, holding one entry per CDR3 protein. The sample consists of some 22,000 distinct CDR3 sequences, around 30% of them appearing once. The sample comprised lung tumor tissue. Source of these receptors: a middle-aged man with non-small cell lung cancer.

With respect to this clonotype: A much larger clone is a single base away; this may be a read error. The chain carries TRBV12-3 or TRBV12-4 and TRBJ2-7; D remains unclear. Trimming removed 6 bases from V and 3 bases from J, with 9 bases in between. The length of the CDR3 is 12 residues. This CDR3 reads CASRSGSYEQYF. CDR3 coding DNA: TGTGCCAGCAGAAGTGGTAGCTACGAGCAGTACTTC.

Sample share makes this clonotype medium-sized. CDR3: CASSLAGGYGRTDTQYF. CDR3 DNA sequence: TGTGCCAGCAGTTTAGCTGGGGGTTACGGACGGACAGATACGCAGTATTTT. The V and J genes are TRBV12-3 or TRBV12-4 and TRBJ2-3, with D perhaps matching TRBD1 or TRBD2 (5 bases each). The CDR3 has 17 residues. Trimming pared 0 bases from V and 3 bases from J, leaving 16 bases between.

This clonotype was picked up many times. The chain carries TRBV7-9 and TRBJ2-1, with 9 bases fitting TRBD1. CDR1 and CDR2 from the germline V gene are SEHNR and FQNEAQ (reference sequence). CDR3 size: 17 residues. With V trimmed by 2 bases and J by 8 bases, 13 bases remained unmatched. CDR3 residues: CASSLIWGTGTTYEQFF. The CDR3 region has the DNA TGTGCCAGCAGCTTAATCTGGGGGACAGGGACTACCTATGAGCAGTTCTTC.

In regard to this clonotype: A read error is possible here, since a much larger clone lies one base away. This chain connects TRBV9 to TRBJ1-6; the D is unclear. CDR3 length: 13 amino acids. Germline CDR1 is SGDLS and CDR2 is YYNGEE. The CDR3 region has the DNA TGTGCCAGAAGCGTAGCCGGGGATTCACCCCTCCACTTT. Residues: CARSVAGDSPLHF.

This clonotype was seen more than once but under ten times. The chain uses TRBV11-2 and TRBJ1-1; D remains unclear. V shed 6 bases and J shed 1 base, with 12 bases lying between them. Germline V lookup: CDR1 SGHAT, CDR2 FQNNGV. The CDR3 contains 14 residues. CDR3 in DNA: TGTGCCAGCAGTGCCCGGACGGCGAACACTGAAGCTTTCTTT. Encoded protein: CASSARTANTEAFF.

As concerns this clonotype: Given a much more abundant clone one base away, this may be a read error. The V call is TRBV30, the J call TRBJ2-7, with TRBD2 as a possible D gene (6 bases). Trimming removed 0 bases at V and 6 bases at J, with 12 bases between. This CDR3 is built from 13 residues. Germline-derived CDR1 and CDR2 are GTSNPN and SVGIG (reference sequence). CDR3 sequence reads: CAWSVRLEGEQYF. The CDR3 DNA reads TGTGCCTGGAGTGTAAGGTTGGAGGGCGAGCAGTACTTC.

This chain uses TRBV7-2 with TRBJ2-7; possibly TRBD1 for D (7 bases). The germline V gene encodes CDR1 SGHTA and CDR2 FQGNSA. The CDR3 is made up of 14 amino acids. Trimming left V 5 bases short and J 4 bases short, with 15 bases between. This chain's CDR3 is CASSPQGGGYEQYF. The CDR3 bases are TGTGCCAGCAGCCCGCAGGGGGGCGGATACGAGCAGTACTTC.

This clonotype is medium-sized. The chain combines TRBV6-1 with TRBJ2-7, with D maybe TRBD1 (6 bases). In germline, CDR1 is MNHNS, CDR2 SASEGT. The CDR3 has 12 residues. Trimming removed 1 base from V and 5 bases from J, with 6 bases in between. CDR3 DNA: TGTGCCAGCAGTGAAGGGGGGCACGAGCAGTACTTC. This gives the protein CASSEGGHEQYF.

This clonotype qualifies as medium-sized. The chain employs TRBV20-1 and TRBJ1-6, with D maybe TRBD1 (6 bases). CDR1 is DFQATT and CDR2 is SNEGSKA in the germline V gene (reference sequence). The CDR3 covers 14 residues. V was shortened by 0 bases and J by 7 bases, with 10 bases between the two germline ends. The CDR3 sequence is CSARDGGPNSPLHF. The CDR3 DNA is TGCAGTGCTAGAGATGGGGGGCCGAATTCACCCCTCCACTTT.

This clonotype is classed as medium-sized. The rearrangement joins TRBV11-2 to TRBJ2-2, with 8 nucleotides matching TRBD2. The CDR3 is 16 amino acids. Trimming cost V 5 bases and J 5 bases; bases outside gene matches: 10. Germline V CDR1 and CDR2: SGHAT, FQNNGV. The CDR3 nucleotides read TGTGCCAGCAGCAGGGCTGGGACTAGTTTGACCGGGGAGCTGTTTTTT. Translating gives CASSRAGTSLTGELFF. The entire variable domain, with the rest obtained from reference TRBV11-2 and TRBJ2-2, is as follows: EAGVAQSPRYKIIEKRQSVAFWCNPISGHATLYWYQQILGQGPKLLIQFQNNGVVDDSQLPKDRFSAERLKGVDSTLKIQPAKLEDSAVYLCASSRAGTSLTGELFFGEGSRLTVL.

This clonotype came up many times. The rearrangement uses TRBV18 and TRBJ2-7; possibly TRBD1 for D (5 bases). CDR1 and CDR2 from the germline V gene are KGHSH and LQKENI. The V end lost 1 base, the J end lost 6 bases, and 10 bases lay between the germline ends. This CDR3 contains 13 residues. The CDR3 DNA reads TGTGCCAGCTCACCACACCAGGGAAGCGAGCAGTACTTC. This gives the protein CASSPHQGSEQYF.

The rearrangement uses TRBV25-1 and TRBJ1-4, with 7 bases that match TRBD1. The J segment lost 0 bases and the V segment lost 2 bases, leaving 12 bases of the junction unmatched. The CDR3 is 19 residues long. From germline, CDR1 is MGHDK and CDR2 SYGVNS. As DNA, the CDR3 is TGTGCCAGCAGTGAAGATAGAGGGACAGCCTTTGCAACTAATGAAAAACTGTTTTTT. Amino acid sequence: CASSEDRGTAFATNEKLFF.

This clonotype was seen a few times. J is TRBJ1-4 and V is TRBV6-1, with no clear D. The CDR3 runs 15 residues. V lost 6 bases and J 0 bases, leaving 11 bases between the germline ends. CDR1 MNHNS and CDR2 SASEGT come from the germline V gene. The DNA of the CDR3 is TGTGCCAGCAGCCCAGGTTGGGCAACTAATGAAAAACTGTTTTTT. It translates to CASSPGWATNEKLFF.

The table lists this clonotype with a few counts. This chain joins TRBV19 and TRBJ2-7, with a possible D match to TRBD2 (5 bases). Trimming left V 4 bases short and J 0 bases short, with 28 bases between. The germline V gene encodes CDR1 LNHDA and CDR2 SQIVND (reference sequence). This CDR3 comprises 20 residues. In DNA, the CDR3 is TGTGCCAGTAGTACAAAAAGCGGAGGCCAAAAAATCGGAGGCTCCTACGAGCAGTACTTC. It yields the protein CASSTKSGGQKIGGSYEQYF.

About this clonotype itself: At one end, the junction sequence differs from germline, possibly due to a read error. The genes are TRBV5-1 and TRBJ2-7, with no clear D. The CDR3 loop spans 14 amino acids. Per the germline V gene, CDR1 is SGHRS and CDR2 is YFSETQ. CDR3 in DNA: TGCGCCAGAAGCTTGGCGCACAGTTTCGTCGAGCAGTACTTC. This sequence encodes CARSLAHSFVEQYF.

The gene calls are TRBV19 and TRBJ2-5, with a possible D match to TRBD1 (5 bases). Germline lookup yields CDR1 LNHDA and CDR2 SQIVND (reference sequence). Trimming pared 5 bases from V and 4 bases from J, leaving 14 bases between. The CDR3 is 14 amino acids. The CDR3, as DNA: TGTGCCAGTAGTTGGGAAGGGGCAGGAGAGACCCAGTACTTC. Translated: CASSWEGAGETQYF.